The source of this TCR beta chain is a study of shared clonotypes between healthy human individuals. Background on the study: Per donor, CD8 memory used one plate, CD8 naive used two, CD4 memory used three and CD4 naive used three. Study-wide findings and caveats: Deeper or shallower sequencing was expected to change how clonotypes are shared among donors.

Samples underwent the assay at deep level. Assay: immunoSEQ multiplex PCR; the TCRdb copy retains only in-frame clones and omits some. The sample contains 2 million or so clones, roughly 95% of which appear only once. The naive CD8 population came from CD45RO-negative cells selected for CCR7, without terminally differentiated effector memory CD45RA+ cells. The CDR3 spans 14 residues. Germline CDR1 is MNHEY and CDR2 is SVGAGI. Germline trimming cut 6 bases from V and 2 bases from J; bases unmatched to any gene: 1. This clone was recorded only once. The antigen is not known. The clonotype comes from a man in his late teens or twenties in good health. The sample consisted of naive CD8+ T cells sorted from blood. V gene TRBV6-5 combines with J gene TRBJ2-3; 11 positions agree with TRBD2. The CDR3 spells CASRGLADTDTQYF. CDR3 in DNA: TGTGCCAGCAGGGGACTAGCGGACACAGATACGCAGTATTTT.